Listed below are T cell receptor beta chains from one sample, sequenced in a study of blood T cell repertoires in COVID-19. Assay: immunoSEQ multiplex PCR; the TCRdb copy retains only in-frame clones and omits some. The table has about 74,000 clones, around four fifths seen once. Input material: peripheral blood. The receptors here all came from a man aged 70 or older with acute or convalescent COVID-19. CDR3s include the opening cysteine and the closing phenylalanine or tryptophan. D genes are given only for firm matches. Only some rows state a clone size, as once, few, many or a class for expanded clones.

TRBV10-3	TRBJ1-2	.	.	TGTGCCATCAGTGAGGGCAGGGGCGACTATGGCTACACCTTC	CAISEGRGDYGYTF
TRBV28	TRBJ2-7	.	.	TGTGCCAGCAGTTTATTCAGCTACGAGCAGTACTTC	CASSLFSYEQYF
TRBV4-2	TRBJ2-7	.	.	TGTGCCAGCAGCCACCAGGCGCAGGGGTACGAGCAGTACTTC	CASSHQAQGYEQYF
TRBV28	TRBJ2-2	.	.	TGTGCCAGCAGTTTGCAGGGAGGCACCGGGGAGCTGTTTTTT	CASSLQGGTGELFF
TRBV7-2	TRBJ2-3	.	.	TGTGCCAGCAGCTTAGCGGTGGCTGACACAGATACGCAGTATTTT	CASSLAVADTDTQYF
TRBV28	TRBJ1-1	few	TRBD1	TGTGCCCATCGAGGTAGGGACAGGGAGGCTTTCTTT	CAHRGRDREAFF
TRBV19	TRBJ2-7	once	TRBD1	TGTGCCAGTAGTGTGTTGGGACAGGGAGGCGAGCAGTACTTC	CASSVLGQGGEQYF
TRBV11-2	TRBJ1-1	.	.	TGTGCCAGCAGCTTAGATCCCTCTTATACTGAAGCTTTCTTT	CASSLDPSYTEAFF
TRBV5-4	TRBJ2-1	.	.	TGTGCCAGCAGCGCAGGGTGGTCCTACAATGAGCAGTTCTTC	CASSAGWSYNEQFF
TRBV5-1	TRBJ2-7	.	TRBD2	TGCGCCAGCAGCTTGGCCGGACTAGCGGGAGTGGTGTACTTC	CASSLAGLAGVVYF
TRBV12-3/TRBV12-4	TRBJ1-1	.	.	TGTGCCAGCAGTTTTACAGCGAACACTGAAGCTTTCTTT	CASSFTANTEAFF
TRBV6-2/TRBV6-3	TRBJ1-5	.	.	TGTGCCAGCAGTTACTCAGCCATCAATCAGCCCCAGCATTTT	CASSYSAINQPQHF
TRBV28	TRBJ1-2	.	TRBD1	TGTGCCAGCAGCCCACAGGGGATATATGGCTACACCTTC	CASSPQGIYGYTF
TRBV2	TRBJ2-1	.	.	TGTGCCAGCAGTGAATCCCCCCTTCGTTCTAGGGGGAAGTTCTTC	CASSESPLRSRGKFF
TRBV3-1/TRBV3-2	TRBJ1-3	.	.	TGTGCCAGCAGCCTGAGCATGGGGGCAGGAAACACCATATATTTT	CASSLSMGAGNTIYF
TRBV28	TRBJ2-1	.	.	TGTGCCAGCAGTAAACTTCCCGGGAGTAAGGAGGAGTTCTTC	CASSKLPGSKEEFF
TRBV24-1	TRBJ2-5	.	TRBD2	TGTGCCACCAGTGATCGGCCCGGACTAGCGGGAGAGACCCAGTACTTC	CATSDRPGLAGETQYF
TRBV6-1	TRBJ2-3	.	TRBD2	TGTGCCAGCAGTGAGAAGCGGCTAGCGGGAGGAGGGCCCCGGGATACGCAGTATTTT	CASSEKRLAGGGPRDTQYF
TRBV15	TRBJ2-7	.	.	TGTGCCACCAGCAGAGAGGGAGGACCATCCTACGAGCAGTACTTC	CATSREGGPSYEQYF
TRBV7-6	TRBJ1-2	.	TRBD1	TGTGCCAGCAGCCCGACAGGGGGTGGCTACACCTTC	CASSPTGGGYTF
TRBV7-9	TRBJ2-1	once	TRBD2	TGTGCCAGCAACTATCAGGGAGGGAATGAGCAGTTCTTC	CASNYQGGNEQFF
TRBV2	TRBJ1-1	.	TRBD1	TGTGCCAGCAGTTCAAGACAGGGGGACACTGAAGCTTTCTTT	CASSSRQGDTEAFF
TRBV4-1	TRBJ2-2	.	TRBD1	TGCGCCAGCAGCCTAAGGGACAGGGGGAACGGGGAGCTGTTTTTT	CASSLRDRGNGELFF
TRBV30	TRBJ1-2	.	TRBD1	TGTGCCTGGAGGGCAGGGGGCGTCGGCGGCTACACCTTC	CAWRAGGVGGYTF
TRBV29-1	TRBJ2-5	.	.	TGCAGCGTGGGAGTGGGGGGAGTAGAGACCCAGTACTTC	CSVGVGGVETQYF
TRBV5-4	TRBJ1-1	few	.	TGTGCCAGCAGCTTGGGCAGGGCGAACACTGAAGCTTTCTTT	CASSLGRANTEAFF
TRBV5-1	TRBJ1-2	.	.	TGCGCCAGCAGCTTCGTTGCCGGTCTCTATGGCTACACCTTC	CASSFVAGLYGYTF
TRBV7-2	TRBJ2-2	.	.	TGTGCCAGCAGCTTAGACAGCAGGGACACCGGGGAGCTGTTTTTT	CASSLDSRDTGELFF
TRBV4-3	TRBJ2-7	.	TRBD2	TGCGCCAGCAGCCAAATCCACTCTAGCGGGGGCCCCTACGAGCAGTACTTC	CASSQIHSSGGPYEQYF
TRBV11-2	TRBJ2-1	.	TRBD2	TGTGCCAGCAGCTTAAGACTAGCGGCTGCCTACAATGAGCAGTTCTTC	CASSLRLAAAYNEQFF
TRBV7-9	TRBJ1-2	.	.	TGTGCCAGCAGCTTAGCCCTTAGTGGCTACACCTTC	CASSLALSGYTF
TRBV29-1	TRBJ1-2	.	.	TGCAGCGTCGGATCCGGGATAGGACTAACCTATGGCTACACCTTC	CSVGSGIGLTYGYTF
TRBV18	TRBJ2-1	few	.	TGTGCCAGCTCTCTCGGACAGACGGACTCCTACAATGAGCAGTTCTTC	CASSLGQTDSYNEQFF
TRBV2	TRBJ2-3	.	TRBD2	TGTGCCAGCAGGAGACTAGCGGGGGCTTCTGATACGCAGTATTTT	CASRRLAGASDTQYF
TRBV7-8	TRBJ2-1	.	.	TGTGCCAGCAGCCTCTCTGGGCTAAATGAGCAGTTCTTC	CASSLSGLNEQFF
TRBV5-1	TRBJ2-2	.	TRBD1	TGCGCCAGCAGCTCCACCCCAGGGGGCCTCGCGAACACCGGGGAGCTGTTTTTT	CASSSTPGGLANTGELFF
TRBV19	TRBJ1-1	.	.	TGTGCCAGTAGTATGTGGGCAGGGCTGGACGAAGCTTTCTTT	CASSMWAGLDEAFF
TRBV18	TRBJ2-7	.	.	TGTGCCAGCTCACCGGGGAGCCGGTCTTTCTCCTACGAGCAGTACTTC	CASSPGSRSFSYEQYF
TRBV13	TRBJ1-1	.	.	TGTGCCAGCAGCTTAGGCCAGGGAAACACTGAAGCTTTCTTT	CASSLGQGNTEAFF
TRBV11-3	TRBJ2-7	.	TRBD2	TGTGCCAGCAGCTTGACTAGCGGAAGCTACGAGCAGTACTTC	CASSLTSGSYEQYF
TRBV6-5	TRBJ2-5	.	.	TGTGCCAGCAGTGACTCCTGGCGGGGTGGGGAGACCCAGTACTTC	CASSDSWRGGETQYF
TRBV10-3	TRBJ1-4	.	.	TGTGCCATCAGTGATAGCCTTGCAGCAAAACTGTTTTTT	CAISDSLAAKLFF
TRBV4-2	TRBJ2-2	.	TRBD1	TGTGCCAGCAGCCACGACCGACAGGGGCAGGCCGGGGAGCTGTTTTTT	CASSHDRQGQAGELFF
TRBV29-1	TRBJ2-1	.	.	TGCAGCGTTGTCGGGGGGACACTCTCCTACAATGAGCAGTTCTTC	CSVVGGTLSYNEQFF
TRBV19	TRBJ2-1	.	.	TGTGCCAGTAGTATCCTCCCCGGTAGCTACAATGAGCAGTTCTTC	CASSILPGSYNEQFF
TRBV30	TRBJ2-7	.	TRBD1	TGTGCCTGGACCGGACAGGGGCCCGGAGTGCAGTACTTC	CAWTGQGPGVQYF
TRBV11-2	TRBJ2-7	.	.	TGTGCCAGCAGCACTTTACCAGGGACCTACGAGCAGTACTTC	CASSTLPGTYEQYF